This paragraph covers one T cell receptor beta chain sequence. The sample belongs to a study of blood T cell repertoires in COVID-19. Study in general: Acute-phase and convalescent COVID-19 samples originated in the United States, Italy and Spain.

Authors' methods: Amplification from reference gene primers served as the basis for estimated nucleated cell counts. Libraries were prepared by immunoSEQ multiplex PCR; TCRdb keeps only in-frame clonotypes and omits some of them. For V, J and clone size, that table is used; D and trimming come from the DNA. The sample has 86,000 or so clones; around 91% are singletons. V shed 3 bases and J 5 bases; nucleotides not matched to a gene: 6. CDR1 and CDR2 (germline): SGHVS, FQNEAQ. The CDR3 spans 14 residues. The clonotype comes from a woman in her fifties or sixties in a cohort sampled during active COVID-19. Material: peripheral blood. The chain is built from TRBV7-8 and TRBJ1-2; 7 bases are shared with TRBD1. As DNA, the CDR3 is TGTGCCAGCAGCTTGACAGGGAAGAATTATGGCTACACCTTC. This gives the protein CASSLTGKNYGYTF.